Following are 32 T cell receptor beta chains from one sample sequenced in a study of tumor-infiltrating lymphocytes in primary liver carcinoma. The study extracted blood RNA from unsorted whole blood and also extracted germline DNA. Constant-region priming of approximately 500 ng total RNA yielded TCR beta cDNA. Investigators got TCR beta libraries out of three nested multiplex PCR rounds, done with slightly modified ARM-PCR. Both of the initial two PCR rounds ran for about 9 cycles and employed TRBV1-TRBV30 forward primers alongside a C-beta reverse primer. Each CDR3 protein is one row after TCRdb ran MiXCR on the multiplex PCR reads. The sample includes approximately 340,000 distinct CDR3 sequences, less than 75% of them seen just once. Sequenced: peripheral blood. These receptors were obtained from a man in his forties or fifties with primary liver carcinoma and hepatitis B virus infection.

V gene TRBV11-2 combines with J gene TRBJ2-1, with 9 bases lining up with TRBD2. The germline CDR1 and CDR2 sequences are SGHAT and FQNNGV. Trimming at V came to 10 bases and at J to 4 bases, leaving 14 bases not matched to a gene. The CDR3 totals 16 residues. CDR3 bases: TGTGCCATCACTCCTCTGACTAGCGGAGATTACAATGAGCAGTTCTTC. It encodes CAITPLTSGDYNEQFF.

J is TRBJ2-5 and V is TRBV7-9, with 10 bases that match TRBD1. The length of the CDR3 is 17 residues. Per germline, CDR1 SEHNR and CDR2 FQNEAQ (reference sequence). Trimming at V came to 5 bases and at J to 2 bases, leaving 11 bases not matched to a gene. The CDR3 spells CASSQLRQGAFQETQYF. The DNA for the CDR3 is TGTGCCAGCAGCCAACTTCGACAGGGGGCGTTTCAAGAGACCCAGTACTTC.

The chain carries TRBV5-6 and TRBJ2-3; 11 nucleotides match TRBD2. The germline V gene encodes CDR1 SGHDT and CDR2 YYEEEE. The trim removed 0 bases at V and 4 bases at J, leaving 4 bases unmatched. CDR3 length: 16 amino acids. This chain's CDR3 is CASSLELAGAADTQYF. Written as DNA, the CDR3 is TGTGCCAGCAGCTTGGAACTAGCGGGAGCTGCAGATACGCAGTATTTT.

For this clonotype: Just one base apart from a much larger clone, this may be a read error. The V and J genes are TRBV6-1 and TRBJ1-4, with 7 bases that match TRBD1. Germline V gene lookup returns CDR1 MNHNS and CDR2 SASEGT. The CDR3 consists of 15 residues. CDR3 loop: CASSPMTGKDEKLVF. The CDR3 DNA reads TGTGCCAGCAGTCCTATGACAGGGAAGGATGAAAAACTGGTTTTT.

For this clonotype: Mismatch with germline at one junction end may stem from a read error. The chain uses TRBV11-2 and TRBJ2-1, with D possibly being TRBD2 (5 bases). CDR1 is SGHAT and CDR2 is FQNNGV in the germline V gene. The CDR3 length is 17 residues. As DNA, the CDR3 is TGTGCCAGCAGCTCCCAAGAATGGGCTAGCAACTACAATGAGCACTTCTTC. Protein product: CASSSQEWASNYNEHFF.

The J gene is TRBJ2-7, the V gene TRBV7-9, with D unclear. This CDR3 contains 13 residues. Trimming pared 5 bases from V and 5 bases from J, leaving 13 bases between. Germline assignment: CDR1 SEHNR and CDR2 FQNEAQ (reference sequence). This CDR3 is CASSPPVVNEQYF. The CDR3 DNA sequence: TGTGCCAGCAGCCCCCCCGTGGTTAACGAGCAGTACTTC.

V and J are TRBV11-2 and TRBJ2-6; D tentatively fits TRBD1 or TRBD2 (5 bases each). This CDR3 has 20 residues. V lost 8 bases, J lost 2 bases, and 28 bases lay in between. The germline V gene encodes CDR1 SGHAT and CDR2 FQNNGV. The CDR3 is CASCKTLLGGPSPGANVLTF. The CDR3 nucleotides are TGTGCCAGCTGCAAAACCCTCCTTGGGGGACCAAGTCCTGGGGCCAACGTCCTGACTTTC.

For this clonotype: A much larger clone lies one base from this, so it may be a read error. V is TRBV6-5 and J is TRBJ2-1, with 9 bases matching TRBD1. CDR1 MNHEY and CDR2 SVGAGI come from the germline V gene. This CDR3 comprises 14 residues. In DNA, the CDR3 is TGTGCCAGCAGCGATAGGACAGGGGTCAATCAGCAGTTCTTC. This encodes CASSDRTGVNQQFF.

On this clonotype: One end of the junction varies from germline; a read error may be responsible. The chain couples TRBV11-2 to TRBJ2-1, with 9 bases lining up with TRBD1. Germline V gene data show CDR1 as SGHAT and CDR2 as FQNNGV. This CDR3 has 15 amino acids. This chain's CDR3 is CTSSPGQGPFNEQFF. The CDR3 DNA follows: TGTACCAGCAGCCCTGGACAGGGGCCGTTCAATGAGCAGTTCTTC.

This clonotype was observed a few times. J is TRBJ1-3 and V is TRBV4-1, with a possible D match to TRBD1 (5 bases). With 2 bases removed from V and 4 bases from J, the gap between germline ends came to 9 bases. Germline values: CDR1 MGHRA, CDR2 YSYEKL. This CDR3 spans 14 amino acids. In nucleotides, the CDR3 is TGCGCCAGCAGCCAACCCAGGGCGGGAAACACCATATATTTT. Its translation: CASSQPRAGNTIYF.

About this clonotype itself: The junction departs from germline at one end; a sequencing error may be responsible. The V and J genes are TRBV11-2 and TRBJ2-7, with TRBD1 matching 9 bases. The CDR3 runs to 14 residues. Germline V gene lookup returns CDR1 SGHAT and CDR2 FQNNGV. The CDR3 reads CDSSRTQGAGEQHF. CDR3 in DNA: TGTGACAGCAGCCGCACACAGGGGGCGGGCGAGCAGCACTTC.

Comment on this clonotype: One end of the junction is discordant with germline, which a read error may explain. The chain recombines TRBV29-1 with TRBJ1-2; D unclear. This CDR3 has 14 residues. Germline V lookup: CDR1 SQVTM, CDR2 ANQGSEA. CDR3 in amino acids: CNVEEYMVGYGYTF. CDR3 in DNA: TGCAACGTTGAAGAGTACATGGTTGGCTATGGTTACACCTTC. Complete variable domain (other parts from reference TRBV29-1 and TRBJ1-2): SAVISQKPSRDICQRGTSLTIQCQVDSQVTMMFWYRQQPGQSLTLIATANQGSEATYESGFVIDKFPISRPNLTFSTLTVSNMSPEDSSIYLCNVEEYMVGYGYTFGSGTRLTVV.

Worth noting for this clonotype: A clone one base away is much larger, so this may be a read error. The chain uses TRBV12-3 or TRBV12-4 and TRBJ2-2; 7 bases line up with TRBD2. The length of the CDR3 is 16 residues. Here the CDR3 reads CVSSGSGLVVTGELFF. CDR3 DNA: TGTGTCAGCAGCGGCTCTGGACTAGTGGTCACCGGGGAGCTGTTTTTT.

About this clonotype itself: A much larger clone lies a single base off, so this may be a read error. No conserved phenylalanine or tryptophan is present at the end of the CDR3, so a read error is the likely explanation. The CDR3 coding sequence is TGTGCCATCAGAACAGGGTTAGAAGATGGCTACACCTAC. Protein product: CAIRTGLEDGYTY. This chain joins TRBV10-3 and TRBJ1-2; the D gene is possibly TRBD1 (6 bases). Germline-derived CDR1 and CDR2 are ENHRY and SYGVKD. Trimming took 6 bases from V and 6 from J, leaving 14 bases between them. The CDR3 consists of 13 residues.

Comments on this clonotype: This may be a read error: a much more frequent sequence differs by one nucleotide. V is TRBV4-3 and J is TRBJ1-4; D gene uncertain. Trimming removed 0 bases from V and 8 bases from J, with 7 bases in between. CDR1 is LGHNA and CDR2 is YSLEER in the germline V gene. This CDR3 is 13 amino acids long. CDR3 sequence (DNA): TGCGCCAGCAGCCAAGATCTAGGAGAAAAACTGTTTTTT. Translation gives CASSQDLGEKLFF.

As for this clonotype: The final CDR3 position lacks the conserved phenylalanine or tryptophan, pointing to a likely read error. The DNA is left out, because the CDR3 cannot be placed on it with certainty; the CDR3 is given as TCRdb lists it. The chain links TRBV11-2 to TRBJ2-7. Germline V gene lookup returns CDR1 SGHAT and CDR2 FQNNGV. The CDR3 is made up of 13 amino acids, end residues included. CDR3 sequence: CASSFYSTYEQYL.

This clonotype was seen ten or more times. This chain joins TRBV12-3 or TRBV12-4 and TRBJ2-7; the D gene could be TRBD1 or TRBD2 (5 bases each). The CDR3 loop spans 15 amino acids. The ends were cut back, 6 bases at V and 2 bases at J, with 17 bases in the middle. DNA for the CDR3: TGTGCCAGCAGCAATTTGGGGGACGGCACCTACGAGCAGTACTTC. Its translation is CASSNLGDGTYEQYF.

Details on this clonotype: A junction boundary mismatches the germline segment, possibly from a read error. The V and J genes are TRBV2 and TRBJ2-1, with 7 bases aligning to TRBD2. CDR1 is SNHLY and CDR2 is FYNNEI in the germline V gene. The CDR3 extends over 15 amino acids. CDR3 DNA: TGTGCCAACAGTGATTTTGGCGGGAGCGGTAATGAGCAGTTCTTC. Its translation: CANSDFGGSGNEQFF.

This clonotype was found a few times. V gene TRBV19 combines with J gene TRBJ2-3; D might be TRBD1 or TRBD2, each matching 5 bases. Between the trimmed V and J ends, which lost 6 bases and 6 bases, there was a span of 16 bases. This CDR3 comprises 14 residues. CDR1 LNHDA and CDR2 SQIVND come from the germline V gene (reference sequence). Written as DNA, the CDR3 is TGTGCCAGTAGCCGGGACCCTCGCGCCGATACGCAGTATTTT. Translation: CASSRDPRADTQYF.

Only a few counts were recorded for this clonotype. The gene calls are TRBV6-4 and TRBJ2-2; D remains unclear. The CDR3 covers 14 residues. V was clipped by 5 bases and J by 2 bases, with 9 bases between them. Germline CDR1 and CDR2: MRHNA and SNTAGT. This chain's CDR3 is CASSLLYNTGELFF. CDR3 DNA sequence: TGTGCCAGCAGTTTACTGTACAACACCGGGGAGCTGTTTTTT.

A word on this clonotype: A much bigger clone sits one base away, suggesting this may be a read error. The gene calls are TRBV6-5 and TRBJ1-2; possibly TRBD1 for D (5 bases). Germline CDR1 MNHEY, CDR2 SVGAGI. The CDR3 spans 13 residues. V lost 4 bases to trimming and J lost 10 bases, with 16 bases between them. CDR3 protein: CASSSPLDMDYTF. DNA for the CDR3: TGTGCCAGCAGTTCGCCCCTGGACATGGACTACACCTTC.

The CDR3 reads CASSPPLGGQVTNSPLHF. CDR3 nucleotide sequence: TGTGCCAGCAGCCCCCCCCTGGGAGGACAGGTGACTAATTCACCCCTCCACTTT. The genes are TRBV28 and TRBJ1-6; 7 positions match TRBD1. The V gene's germline CDR1 is MDHEN and CDR2 SYDVKM. This CDR3 is 18 amino acids long. V was pared by 6 bases and J by 6 bases, with 17 bases of the junction left unmatched.

Worth noting for this clonotype: Germline is not matched at one junction end, which may reflect a read error. The rearrangement links TRBV11-2 to TRBJ2-7, with D perhaps TRBD1 (5 bases). CDR3 size: 13 residues. CDR1 is SGHAT and CDR2 is FQNNGV in the germline V gene. The CDR3 reads CVSSQRGTYEQYF. The CDR3 nucleotides read TGTGTCAGCAGCCAAAGGGGCACCTACGAGCAGTACTTC.

Notes on this clonotype: A read error may explain this, as a much larger clone is one base away. The chain is built from TRBV6-2 or TRBV6-3 and TRBJ1-2; tentative D call: TRBD1 (6 bases). From germline, CDR1 is MNHEY and CDR2 SVGEGT. The CDR3 length is 13 residues. The CDR3 nucleotides are TGTGCCAGCAGTTACAGGGGGAACTATGACTACACCTTC. This gives the protein CASSYRGNYDYTF.

This rearrangement joins TRBV4-2 to TRBJ2-2, with D possibly TRBD2 on 6 matching bases. This CDR3 comprises 15 residues. Germline V gene sequence: CDR1 LGHNA, CDR2 YNFKEQ. V gave up 2 bases and J gave up 1 base, with 8 bases separating them. CDR3 region: CASSQFGRNTGELFF. The CDR3 nucleotides read TGTGCCAGCAGCCAATTCGGGAGGAACACCGGGGAGCTGTTTTTT.

On this clonotype: This could be a read error, since a much larger clone is one nucleotide away. This CDR3 fails to terminate in the conserved phenylalanine or tryptophan, so it likely reflects a read error. CDR3: CASSLTQTGAEAFI. The CDR3 nucleotides read TGTGCCAGCAGCCTTACGCAGACTGGCGCTGAAGCTTTCATT. This sequence joins TRBV6-6 and TRBJ1-1, with no clear D. Germline-derived CDR1 and CDR2 are MNHNY and SVGAGI (reference sequence). V was trimmed by 6 bases and J by 6 bases, leaving 17 bases between them. The CDR3 covers 14 residues.

The J gene is TRBJ2-7, the V gene TRBV2; 9 positions match TRBD1. CDR1 SNHLY and CDR2 FYNNEI come from the germline V gene. V trimming: 3 bases; J trimming: 6 bases; junction bases outside the gene matches: 9. CDR3 size: 15 residues. As DNA, the CDR3 is TGTGCCAGCAGTGAGTTGGGGACAGGGATAGCCGAGCAGTACTTC. Protein product: CASSELGTGIAEQYF.

V gene TRBV29-1 combines with J gene TRBJ2-1; 8 bases match TRBD2. CDR3 length: 14 residues. Germline loops: CDR1 SQVTM, CDR2 ANQGSEA. The V gene end was trimmed by 5 bases and the J gene end by 4 bases; junction bases not matched to a gene: 7. The CDR3 coding sequence is TGCAGCGTTAAACCGGCGGGAGGTTACAATGAGCAGTTCTTC. It specifies CSVKPAGGYNEQFF.

This clonotype was counted at least ten times. The CDR3 nucleotides read TGTGCCAGCACCCCCCCCGGGCATTATGGCTACACCTTC. Encoded protein: CASTPPGHYGYTF. This rearrangement joins TRBV28 to TRBJ1-2; D is unresolved. The CDR3 runs to 13 residues. The V gene's germline CDR1 is MDHEN and CDR2 SYDVKM. V was cut by 7 bases and J by 5 bases, with 14 bases left in between.

The genes are TRBV19 and TRBJ2-4; tentatively, D is TRBD1 (6 bases). The V gene's germline CDR1 is LNHDA and CDR2 SQIVND (reference sequence). Trimming took off 8 bases at V and 1 base at J, with 9 bases between the two ends. The CDR3 length is 13 residues. Here the CDR3 reads CASGQGAKNIQYF. The CDR3 region has the DNA TGTGCCAGTGGTCAGGGGGCCAAAAACATTCAGTACTTC. Full variable domain (outside the CDR3, taken from reference TRBV19 and TRBJ2-4): DGGITQSPKYLFRKEGQNVTLSCEQNLNHDAMYWYRQDPGQGLRLIYYSQIVNDFQKGDIAEGYSVSREKKESFPLTVTSAQKNPTAFYLCASGQGAKNIQYFGAGTRLSVL.

This chain uses TRBV29-1 with TRBJ2-7, with 10 bases that match TRBD1. Germline CDR1 reads SQVTM; CDR2 reads ANQGSEA. The V gene end was trimmed by 7 bases and the J gene end by 3 bases; junction bases not matched to a gene: 3. CDR3 length: 12 residues. Here the CDR3 DNA reads TGCAGCGGCCGGGACAGGGGCTACGAGCAGTACTTC. Protein sequence: CSGRDRGYEQYF.

About this clonotype itself: A much larger clonotype is one base distant, so this may be a read error. The chain combines TRBV6-6 with TRBJ2-7; D might be TRBD1 (5 bases). The CDR3 is made up of 14 amino acids. The germline V gene has CDR1 MNHNY and CDR2 SVGAGI (reference sequence). The CDR3 region has the DNA TGTGCCAGCAGTGACTCCAGGGTTCCCTACGAGCAGTACTTC. Its protein is CASSDSRVPYEQYF.